This TCR beta chain was profiled in a study of blood T cells in healthy people across ages. Through a sample-barcoded 5' primer and a J-beta primer mix, a second PCR was run for about 6 to 11 cycles. Using its own MiXCR run on the 5' RACE reads, TCRdb lists one record per CDR3 protein. The top ten hold roughly 7.9% of the sample, which has about 1,500,000 distinct CDR3 sequences, roughly 40% seen once. Study observations and caveats: Researchers judged that diversity estimates from one million T cells fell short of true values.

Remarks on this clonotype: The antigen is unknown.

Germline assignment: CDR1 MDHEN and CDR2 SYDVKM. The CDR3 contains 14 residues. V and J are TRBV28 and TRBJ2-5, with D possibly being TRBD1 or TRBD2 (5 bases each). The J call may be wrong; the DNA end is better matched by TRBJ2-7. Sequencing was carried out using blood. This sequence originates from a woman between 18 and 30 years old in good health. CDR3 nucleotides: TGTGCCAGCGGGACGTACTCCACTTACTACGAGCAGTACTTC. It is translated as CASGTYSTYYEQYF.